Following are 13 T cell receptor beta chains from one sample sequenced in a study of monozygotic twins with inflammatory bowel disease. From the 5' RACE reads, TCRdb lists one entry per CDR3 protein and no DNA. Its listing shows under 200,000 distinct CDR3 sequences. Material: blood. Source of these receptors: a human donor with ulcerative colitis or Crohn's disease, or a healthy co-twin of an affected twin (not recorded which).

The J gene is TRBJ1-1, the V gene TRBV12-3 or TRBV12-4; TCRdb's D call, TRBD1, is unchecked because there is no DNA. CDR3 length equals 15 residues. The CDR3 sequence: CASSLRQGMNTEAFF.

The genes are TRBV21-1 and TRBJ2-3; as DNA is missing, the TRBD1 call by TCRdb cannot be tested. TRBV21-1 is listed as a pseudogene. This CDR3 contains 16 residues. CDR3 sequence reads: CASSKAQGEIGDTQYF.

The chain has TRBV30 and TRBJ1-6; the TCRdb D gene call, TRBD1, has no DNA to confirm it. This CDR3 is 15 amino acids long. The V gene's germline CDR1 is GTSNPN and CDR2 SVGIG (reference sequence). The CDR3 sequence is CAWRASGTKISPLHF.

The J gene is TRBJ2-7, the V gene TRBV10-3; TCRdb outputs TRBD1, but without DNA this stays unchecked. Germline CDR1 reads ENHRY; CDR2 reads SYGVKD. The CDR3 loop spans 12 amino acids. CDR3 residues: CAIGTGTYEQYF.

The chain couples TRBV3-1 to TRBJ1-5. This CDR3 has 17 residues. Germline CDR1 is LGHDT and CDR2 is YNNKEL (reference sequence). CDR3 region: CASSQESTGGPNQPQHF. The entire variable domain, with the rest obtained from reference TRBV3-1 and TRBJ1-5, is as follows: DTAVSQTPKYLVTQMGNDKSIKCEQNLGHDTMYWYKQDSKKFLKIMFSYNNKELIINETVPNRFSPKSPDKAHLNLHINSLELGDSAVYFCASSQESTGGPNQPQHFGDGTRLSIL.

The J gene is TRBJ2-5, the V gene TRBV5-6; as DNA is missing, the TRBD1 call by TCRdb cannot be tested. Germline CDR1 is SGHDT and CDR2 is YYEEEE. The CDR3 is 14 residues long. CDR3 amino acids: CASSSREGVETQYF.

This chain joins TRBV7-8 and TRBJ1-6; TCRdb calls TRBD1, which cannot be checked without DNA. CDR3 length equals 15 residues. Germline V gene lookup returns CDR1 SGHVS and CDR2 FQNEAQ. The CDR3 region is CASSEDRGLNSPLHF. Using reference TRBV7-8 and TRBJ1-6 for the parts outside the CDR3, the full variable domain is GAGVSQSPRYKVAKRGQDVALRCDPISGHVSLFWYQQALGQGPEFLTYFQNEAQLDKSGLPSDRFFAERPEGSVSTLKIQRTQQEDSAVYLCASSEDRGLNSPLHFGNGTRLTVT.

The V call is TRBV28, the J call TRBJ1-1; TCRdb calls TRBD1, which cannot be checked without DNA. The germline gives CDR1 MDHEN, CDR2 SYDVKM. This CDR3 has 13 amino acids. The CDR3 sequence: CASSFPGNTEAFF.

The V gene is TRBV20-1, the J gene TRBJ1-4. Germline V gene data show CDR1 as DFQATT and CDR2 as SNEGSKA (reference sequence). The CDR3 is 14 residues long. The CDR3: CSAYAASTNEKLFF.

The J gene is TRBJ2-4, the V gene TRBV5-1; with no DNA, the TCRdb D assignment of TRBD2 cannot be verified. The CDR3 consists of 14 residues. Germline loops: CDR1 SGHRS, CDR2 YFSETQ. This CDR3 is CASSLTSESVIQYF. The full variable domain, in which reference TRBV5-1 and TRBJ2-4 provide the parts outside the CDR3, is KAGVTQTPRYLIKTRGQQVTLSCSPISGHRSVSWYQQTPGQGLQFLFEYFSETQRNKGNFPGRFSGRQFSNSRSEMNVSTLELGDSALYLCASSLTSESVIQYFGAGTRLSVL.

The CDR3 loop is CSALVGPGGSHEQFF. The chain has TRBV20-1 and TRBJ2-1; TCRdb proposes TRBD2, but this gene call is untestable without DNA. In germline, CDR1 is DFQATT, CDR2 SNEGSKA (reference sequence). The CDR3 has 15 residues.

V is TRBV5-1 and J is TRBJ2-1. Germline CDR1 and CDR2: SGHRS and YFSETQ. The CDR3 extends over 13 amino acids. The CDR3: CASSWEPYNEQFF.

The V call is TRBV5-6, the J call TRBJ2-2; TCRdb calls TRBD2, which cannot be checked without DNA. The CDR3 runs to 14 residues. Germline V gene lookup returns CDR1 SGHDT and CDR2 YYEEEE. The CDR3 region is CASSLVQRERELFF.